Shown below are 4 T cell receptor beta chains from a single sample sequenced in a study of CD8 T cells in Susac syndrome. Reverse transcription of roughly 0.45 to 1 ug RNA used random hexamers. TCRdb reprocessed the immunoSEQ multiplex PCR reads with MiXCR, giving one entry per CDR3 protein. The sample contains about 120,000 distinct CDR3 sequences, 85% to 95% of which appear only once. Sequencing was carried out using CD8+ T cells from PBMCs. Receptor source: a human donor in good health.

The gene calls are TRBV4-1 and TRBJ2-7; perhaps TRBD2 as D (6 bases). CDR1 is MGHRA and CDR2 is YSYEKL in the germline V gene. The CDR3 has 16 amino acids. The V gene lost 4 bases and the J gene lost 0 bases, with 16 bases spanning the gap. The CDR3 nucleotides are TGCGCCAGCAGCCTTTCTCGAGGGACTGACTCCTACGAGCAGTACTTC. It translates to CASSLSRGTDSYEQYF.

V gene TRBV20-1 combines with J gene TRBJ2-3, with TRBD2 matching 8 bases. The CDR3 is 14 amino acids. CDR1 is DFQATT and CDR2 is SNEGSKA in the germline V gene (reference sequence). Trimming took 6 bases from V and 6 from J; bases not matched to a gene: 11. As DNA, the CDR3 is TGCAGTGCCCCTCGCGGGAGGCTTAAGGATACGCAGTATTTT. It translates to CSAPRGRLKDTQYF.

The chain is built from TRBV20-1 and TRBJ2-7, with 11 positions matching TRBD2. Germline loops: CDR1 DFQATT, CDR2 SNEGSKA (reference sequence). The CDR3 loop spans 13 amino acids. The V gene end was trimmed by 6 bases and the J gene end by 6 bases; junction bases not matched to a gene: 7. CDR3 sequence reads: CSAPRTSGREQYF. In DNA form, the CDR3 reads TGCAGTGCACCGCGGACTAGCGGGCGCGAGCAGTACTTC.

The rearrangement links TRBV20-1 to TRBJ2-7, with 11 bases matching TRBD2. CDR3 length equals 15 residues. The V and J ends lost 4 bases and 4 bases, in that order; junction bases with no gene match: 9. The germline V gene has CDR1 DFQATT and CDR2 SNEGSKA (reference sequence). CDR3 bases: TGCAGTGCTACCTCCTCTAGCGGGGGGATGTACGAGCAGTACTTC. This gives the protein CSATSSSGGMYEQYF.